This TCR beta chain emerged from a study of blood T cell repertoires in COVID-19. Looking at the study overall: T cells, B-cell-depleted T cells, or PBMCs provided the cDNA or gDNA that served as material.

V lost 1 base to trimming and J lost 3 bases; unmatched junction nucleotides: 5. CDR3 length: 15 residues. Germline CDR1 is LNHNV and CDR2 is YYDKDF (reference sequence). TCRdb keeps only in-frame clones here, not all; method: immunoSEQ multiplex PCR. Among 150,000 to 200,000 clones listed, roughly 87% were seen once. Recovered participants had two consecutive negative NP/OP PCR tests, healthcare professional clearance, or symptom resolution. The J gene is TRBJ2-7, the V gene TRBV15; 8 bases agree with TRBD1. The specimen was PBMCs or T cells enriched from blood (not recorded which). The TCR comes from a woman aged 50 to 65 who had recovered from COVID-19. The DNA for the CDR3 is TGTGCCACCAGCAGAGTAGTAGGGACAGGCTACGAGCAGTACTTC. Encoded protein: CATSRVVGTGYEQYF.